The T cell receptor (beta chain) under discussion was sequenced for a study of blood T cell repertoires in COVID-19. Study context: T cells, B-cell-depleted T cells, or PBMCs supplied cDNA or gDNA.

TCRdb's table, derived via immunoSEQ multiplex PCR, lists solely in-frame clones and lacks some. The sample lists about 140,000 clones; around 87% were seen once. V lost 8 bases and J 0 bases, leaving 18 bases between the germline ends. Per germline, CDR1 SGHRS and CDR2 YFSETQ. The CDR3 consists of 17 residues. This chain connects TRBV5-1 to TRBJ1-6, with D maybe TRBD1 (5 bases). The source is a woman in her thirties or forties with acute or convalescent COVID-19. Sequences were obtained from peripheral blood. CDR3 nucleotides: TGCGCCAGTCCACATTCAGGGTTGGCCTCCTATAATTCACCCCTCCACTTT. Amino acid sequence: CASPHSGLASYNSPLHF.